This TCR beta chain derives from a study of blood T cell repertoires in COVID-19. Study as a whole: Samples came from the United States, Italy and Spain, spanning acute and convalescent COVID-19. The cDNA or gDNA used as material had been derived from T cells, B-cell-depleted T cells, or PBMCs.

This CDR3 contains 15 residues. V lost 5 bases and J lost 2; bases outside the gene matches: 7. Germline V gene data show CDR1 as SGHTA and CDR2 as FQGTGA. In the original processing: Amplifying reference gene primers gave estimates of nucleated cell counts. Some clones are missing from TCRdb's copy, which holds only in-frame ones; the method was immunoSEQ multiplex PCR. V, J and clone size were drawn from that table, and D and trimming were deduced from the DNA. The data contain fewer than 200,000 clones, 85% of them seen just once; the ten biggest clones take up around 3.2%. This clonotype originated in a human donor with acute or convalescent COVID-19. The donor label of this sample is uncertain. The source material was peripheral blood. The V and J genes are TRBV7-3 and TRBJ2-3; 7 nucleotides match TRBD1. The CDR3 DNA follows: TGTGCCAGCAGCGTTGGGACAGTTACCACAGATACGCAGTATTTT. As protein: CASSVGTVTTDTQYF.